This T cell receptor beta chain was recovered during a study of T cell responses to AZD1222 COVID-19 vaccine. Assay used: immunoSEQ multiplex PCR; TCRdb lists only in-frame clones, some missing. The table has 150,000 to 250,000 clones, roughly nine tenths seen once. Regarding the study as a whole: Without day 14 samples, only post-peak T cell repertoires were studied. Females outnumbered males among donors, who were mostly white British; clonal diversity was possibly underestimated.

The CDR3 contains 13 residues. The V segment lost 4 bases and the J segment 5 bases; nucleotides outside the gene matches: 4. Germline V gene sequence: CDR1 SGHRS, CDR2 YFSETQ. About this clone: The antigen remains undetermined.

The receptor was isolated from an adult who received the AZD1222 COVID-19 vaccine. The rearrangement uses TRBV5-1 and TRBJ2-7; 9 positions agree with TRBD1. Sequencing was performed on peripheral blood, taken 28 days after the second AZD1222 dose. This CDR3 is CASSADRGHEQYF. Here the CDR3 DNA reads TGCGCCAGCAGCGCGGACAGGGGCCACGAGCAGTACTTC.